The TCR beta chain under discussion was sequenced for a study of CD8+ T cells in alopecia areata. Germline V gives CDR1 SQVTM, CDR2 ANQGSEA. V dropped 4 bases and J dropped 0 bases, with 6 bases sitting between them. CDR3 size: 12 residues. Treatment in this sample: oral pan-JAK inhibitor, 5-10 mg twice daily. cDNA serving as the sequencing template came from extracted, reverse transcribed RNA. Profiled with immunoSEQ multiplex PCR; TCRdb holds only in-frame clones, not every one. Among roughly 180,000 clones listed, approximately 56% were seen once. The chain couples TRBV29-1 to TRBJ1-2; D call uncertain. The material was CD4+ T cells sorted from blood, obtained at week 4, from a patient treated with tofacitinib. The receptor was derived from a human donor with alopecia areata. The CDR3 loop reads CSVGHPNYGYTF. The CDR3 coding sequence is TGCAGCGTTGGACACCCTAACTATGGCTACACCTTC. The full variable domain, in which reference TRBV29-1 and TRBJ1-2 provide the parts outside the CDR3, is SAVISQKPSRDICQRGTSLTIQCQVDSQVTMMFWYRQQPGQSLTLIATANQGSEATYESGFVIDKFPISRPNLTFSTLTVSNMSPEDSSIYLCSVGHPNYGYTFGSGTRLTVV.